This T cell receptor (beta chain) was documented in a study of T-cell memory formation after mild COVID-19. Using its own MiXCR run on the 5' RACE reads, TCRdb lists one record per CDR3 protein. The data show about 160,000 distinct CDR3 sequences, about 28% seen once. This clonotype was seen a few times. Germline V gene sequence: CDR1 MNHEY, CDR2 SVGEGT. There are 15 residues in the CDR3. J was trimmed by 2 bases and V by 4 bases; bases with no gene match: 6. The TCR sequence derives from an adult woman who had mild COVID-19 (a few samples of this study predate the infection). Cell type and time point are not known. V and J are TRBV6-2 or TRBV6-3 and TRBJ2-3; 7 nucleotides agree with TRBD2. The sequencing sample was made of PBMCs or a T cell subset sorted from them (not recorded which). The CDR3 protein is CASSLTGLTTDTQYF. The CDR3 DNA follows: TGTGCCAGCAGTTTGACGGGACTAACCACAGATACGCAGTATTTT.